The 24 T cell receptor beta chains presented below share a single source sample, sequenced in a study of blood T cell repertoires in COVID-19. The assay was immunoSEQ multiplex PCR, and TCRdb's table has in-frame clones only and misses some. The sample has roughly 250,000 clones, 80% to 95% seen once. Sequencing was done on a sample of peripheral blood. The receptor source for this set is a man aged 25-40 years with COVID-19, enrolled during active disease.

The rearrangement links TRBV11-2 to TRBJ2-7; D gene unclear. Germline CDR1 SGHAT, CDR2 FQNNGV. The CDR3 runs 14 residues. Trimming left V 4 bases short and J 1 base short, with 11 bases between. CDR3 loop: CASSYSGRSYEQYF. CDR3 coding DNA: TGTGCCAGCAGCTACTCTGGCAGGTCCTACGAGCAGTACTTC.

The chain combines TRBV5-4 with TRBJ2-7; 8 nucleotides align to TRBD1. This CDR3 contains 14 residues. The germline gives CDR1 SGHNT, CDR2 YYREEE (reference sequence). Losses at the gene ends were 1 base for V and 2 bases for J; bases not matched to a gene: 2. The CDR3 sequence: CASSLPGGTYEQYF. The CDR3 DNA sequence: TGTGCCAGCAGCTTGCCAGGGGGCACCTACGAGCAGTACTTC.

The chain links TRBV11-1 to TRBJ1-1, with TRBD1 identical over 10 bases. V gave up 4 bases and J gave up 4 bases; unmatched junction bases: 6. There are 15 residues in the CDR3. CDR1 and CDR2 from the germline V gene are SGHAT and FQDESV (reference sequence). CDR3 nucleotide sequence: TGTGCCAGCAGCTCTTGGACAGGGGGGGGCACTGAAGCTTTCTTT. Protein product: CASSSWTGGGTEAFF.

Written as DNA, the CDR3 is TGTGCCAGCAGTGAACTAGGGACAGGTCCTGAAAAACTGTTTTTT. It yields the protein CASSELGTGPEKLFF. The rearrangement uses TRBV2 and TRBJ1-4, with TRBD1 matching 8 bases. CDR1 and CDR2 from the germline V gene are SNHLY and FYNNEI. This CDR3 spans 15 amino acids. Trimming cost V 2 bases and J 7 bases; bases outside gene matches: 6.

V is TRBV18 and J is TRBJ1-1, with 7 bases identical to TRBD1. Germline lookup yields CDR1 KGHSH and CDR2 LQKENI. The CDR3 consists of 15 residues. Trimming cost V 5 bases and J 1 base; bases outside gene matches: 7. DNA for the CDR3: TGTGCCAGCTCAGCGGGACAGCAGGAGAACACTGAAGCTTTCTTT. Its protein product is CASSAGQQENTEAFF.

The chain has TRBV7-9 and TRBJ1-2; 7 bases fit TRBD1. V shed 1 base and J 5 bases; nucleotides not matched to a gene: 7. Germline V gene lookup returns CDR1 SEHNR and CDR2 FQNEAQ (reference sequence). This CDR3 contains 15 residues. CDR3: CASSLVRGQQYGYTF. The CDR3 DNA follows: TGTGCCAGCAGCTTAGTTCGGGGACAGCAGTATGGCTACACCTTC.

This clone was seen once. The CDR3 region has the DNA TGCGCCAGCAGCCCTTTAGGGGGGGGTCCCCCCAATGAGCAGTTCTTC. Residues: CASSPLGGGPPNEQFF. The V gene is TRBV4-1, the J gene TRBJ2-1; D may be TRBD2 (7 bases). CDR3 length equals 16 residues. The germline V and J ends were trimmed by 4 bases and 6 bases, with 19 bases remaining between them. CDR1 is MGHRA and CDR2 is YSYEKL in the germline V gene.

The rearrangement links TRBV4-1 to TRBJ1-2; 9 bases are shared with TRBD1. CDR3 length: 15 residues. The ends lost 3 bases at V and 5 bases at J; junction bases unmatched: 7. The germline V gene has CDR1 MGHRA and CDR2 YSYEKL. The CDR3 coding sequence is TGCGCCAGCAGCCAGCAACAGGGGGCGCGATATGGCTACACCTTC. This sequence encodes CASSQQQGARYGYTF.

The genes are TRBV5-6 and TRBJ1-6; 9 bases match TRBD1. CDR1 and CDR2 from the germline V gene are SGHDT and YYEEEE. Losses at the gene ends were 3 bases for V and 10 bases for J; bases not matched to a gene: 5. This CDR3 contains 14 residues. The CDR3: CASSWRDRDSPLHF. The CDR3 nucleotides read TGTGCCAGCAGCTGGAGGGACAGGGACTCACCCCTCCACTTT. Full variable domain (missing parts from reference TRBV5-6 and TRBJ1-6): DAGVTQSPTHLIKTRGQQVTLRCSPKSGHDTVSWYQQALGQGPQFIFQYYEEEERQRGNFPDRFSGHQFPNYSSELNVNALLLGDSALYLCASSWRDRDSPLHFGNGTRLTVT.

J is TRBJ2-7 and V is TRBV7-9; D unresolved. Germline CDR1 SEHNR, CDR2 FQNEAQ (reference sequence). V lost 5 bases, J lost 1 base, and 12 bases lay in between. The CDR3 runs to 14 residues. CDR3 coding DNA: TGTGCCAGCAGCATAACCTACGGTTCCTACGAGCAGTACTTC. This encodes CASSITYGSYEQYF. Full variable domain (missing parts from reference TRBV7-9 and TRBJ2-7): DTGVSQNPRHKITKRGQNVTFRCDPISEHNRLYWYRQTLGQGPEFLTYFQNEAQLEKSRLLSDRFSAERPKGSFSTLEIQRTEQGDSAMYLCASSITYGSYEQYFGPGTRLTVT.

The chain has TRBV30 and TRBJ1-4; 9 bases agree with TRBD1. Germline trimming cut 3 bases from V and 10 bases from J; bases unmatched to any gene: 12. The CDR3 is 15 residues long. CDR1 GTSNPN and CDR2 SVGIG come from the germline V gene (reference sequence). The CDR3 DNA reads as TGTGCCTGGAGCCGCCGGGACAGGGAAGGGGTAAAACTGTTTTTT. As protein: CAWSRRDREGVKLFF.

V and J are TRBV30 and TRBJ1-2; 8 bases match TRBD1. Germline trimming cut 1 base from V and 8 bases from J; bases unmatched to any gene: 9. The length of the CDR3 is 14 residues. Germline V gene lookup returns CDR1 GTSNPN and CDR2 SVGIG (reference sequence). In DNA form, the CDR3 reads TGTGCCTGGAGTGACAGGGGGAAAGTACGAGGCTACACCTTC. Its protein product is CAWSDRGKVRGYTF. Filled out from reference TRBV30 and TRBJ1-2, the complete variable domain reads SQTIHQWPATLVQPVGSPLSLECTVEGTSNPNLYWYRQAAGRGLQLLFYSVGIGQISSEVPQNLSASRPQDRQFILSSKKLLLSDSGFYLCAWSDRGKVRGYTFGSGTRLTVV.

This chain joins TRBV27 and TRBJ1-2; weak D call: TRBD1 (5 bases). CDR3 length equals 18 residues. CDR1 MNHEY and CDR2 SMNVEV come from the germline V gene (reference sequence). Trimming took 2 bases from V and 2 from J, leaving 21 bases between them. The CDR3 loop is CASSLHRRQLQDNYGYTF. CDR3 bases: TGTGCCAGCAGTTTACACCGCCGACAGCTTCAAGACAACTATGGCTACACCTTC.

Only one count was recorded for this clone. This sequence joins TRBV19 and TRBJ1-1, with a tentative D call TRBD1 (5 bases). V was clipped by 11 bases and J by 7 bases, with 23 bases between them. Germline V gene data show CDR1 as LNHDA and CDR2 as SQIVND (reference sequence). This CDR3 is built from 14 residues. Here the CDR3 reads CAVTPGGPINEAFF. The CDR3 nucleotides read TGTGCCGTCACTCCGGGGGGACCGATTAATGAAGCTTTCTTT.

The CDR3 loop is CATSEASGTGITDTQYF. The CDR3 nucleotides are TGTGCCACCAGTGAAGCTTCCGGGACAGGGATCACAGATACGCAGTATTTT. The chain couples TRBV24-1 to TRBJ2-3; 9 bases line up with TRBD1. Trimming took 4 bases from V and 2 from J; bases not matched to a gene: 9. Germline-derived CDR1 and CDR2 are KGHDR and SFDVKD. The CDR3 has 17 residues.

The rearrangement links TRBV19 to TRBJ1-1, with 9 bases that match TRBD1. This CDR3 comprises 18 residues. With 5 bases clipped from V and 4 bases from J, the junction kept 17 bases outside the gene matches. The germline V gene has CDR1 LNHDA and CDR2 SQIVND (reference sequence). The CDR3 here is CASSLRTTGTGRSTEAFF. The DNA of the CDR3 is TGTGCCAGTAGTCTTCGTACGACCGGGACAGGGCGGTCCACTGAAGCTTTCTTT.

V gene TRBV30 combines with J gene TRBJ2-7, with D tentatively TRBD1 (5 bases). CDR3 size: 14 residues. Germline CDR1 reads GTSNPN; CDR2 reads SVGIG (reference sequence). Trimming cost V 4 bases and J 1 base, with 14 bases left between them. The CDR3, as DNA: TGTGCCTGGACCCGAGACAGTGAATCCTACGAGCAGTACTTC. The encoded protein is CAWTRDSESYEQYF.

The rearrangement links TRBV3-1 (or the pseudogene TRBV3-2) to TRBJ1-2; tentative D call: TRBD1 (6 bases). The CDR3 is 12 residues long. Germline V CDR1 and CDR2: LGHDT, YNNKEL (reference sequence). Trimming stripped 4 bases from V and 7 bases from J, with 10 bases between. The CDR3 protein is CASSPRGLGYTF. As DNA, the CDR3 is TGTGCCAGCAGCCCCAGGGGCCTTGGCTACACCTTC.

The rearrangement uses TRBV12-5 and TRBJ1-1, with D tentatively TRBD1 (6 bases). The CDR3 is made up of 14 amino acids. CDR1 is LGHNT and CDR2 is FRNRAP in the germline V gene. V was clipped by 5 bases and J by 5 bases, with 15 bases between them. The CDR3 DNA reads TGTGCTAGTGGTCTAGGGGGTAAGGGGACTGAAGCTTTCTTT. The encoded protein is CASGLGGKGTEAFF.

In this sample, this clone turned up once. The chain joins TRBV6-5 to TRBJ1-4, with a tentative D call TRBD1 (6 bases). This CDR3 contains 16 residues. The V end was cut by 2 bases, the J end by 3 bases, with 13 bases between. In germline, CDR1 is MNHEY, CDR2 SVGAGI. The CDR3 DNA sequence: TGTGCCAGCAGTTACGTGGCAGGGGCTTCTAATGAAAAACTGTTTTTT. It translates to CASSYVAGASNEKLFF.

The gene calls are TRBV30 and TRBJ1-5, with TRBD1 identical over 9 bases. The CDR3 length is 16 residues. V was pared by 2 bases and J by 4 bases, with 9 bases of the junction left unmatched. CDR1 is GTSNPN and CDR2 is SVGIG in the germline V gene (reference sequence). The chain's CDR3 is CAWSHAPGTGNQPQHF. DNA for the CDR3: TGTGCCTGGAGTCATGCTCCTGGGACAGGGAATCAGCCCCAGCATTTT.

The V and J genes are TRBV9 and TRBJ2-7; 14 bases align to TRBD2. This CDR3 spans 15 amino acids. The V gene end was trimmed by 4 bases and the J gene end by 3 bases; junction bases not matched to a gene: 3. Per germline, CDR1 SGDLS and CDR2 YYNGEE. CDR3 nucleotide sequence: TGTGCCAGCAGCACGGGGACTAGCGGGGGCTACGAGCAGTACTTC. This codes for CASSTGTSGGYEQYF.

The genes are TRBV20-1 and TRBJ1-1; tentatively, D is TRBD1 (6 bases). Trimming removed 6 bases at V and 2 bases at J, with 7 bases between. The germline V gene has CDR1 DFQATT and CDR2 SNEGSKA (reference sequence). The CDR3 loop spans 11 amino acids. The CDR3 bases are TGCAGTGCCAGGGGTAACACTGAAGCTTTCTTT. Translated, it gives CSARGNTEAFF.

The chain recombines TRBV6-5 with TRBJ2-2; 7 bases match TRBD1. The ends lost 6 bases at V and 0 bases at J; junction bases unmatched: 4. CDR1 and CDR2 (germline): MNHEY, SVGAGI. The CDR3 is made up of 15 amino acids. The chain's CDR3 is CASRAGTANTGELFF. CDR3 DNA sequence: TGTGCCAGCAGAGCCGGGACAGCGAACACCGGGGAGCTGTTTTTT.